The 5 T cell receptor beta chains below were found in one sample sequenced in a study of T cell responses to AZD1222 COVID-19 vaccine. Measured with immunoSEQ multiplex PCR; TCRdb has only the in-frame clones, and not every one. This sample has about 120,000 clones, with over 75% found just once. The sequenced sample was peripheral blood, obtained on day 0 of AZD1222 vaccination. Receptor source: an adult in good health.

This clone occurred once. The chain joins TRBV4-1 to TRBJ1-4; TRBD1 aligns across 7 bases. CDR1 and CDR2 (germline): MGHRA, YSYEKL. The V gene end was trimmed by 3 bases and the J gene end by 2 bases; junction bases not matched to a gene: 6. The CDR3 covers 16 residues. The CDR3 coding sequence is TGCGCCAGCAGCCAGAGTAACAGGGGTACTAATGAAAAACTGTTTTTT. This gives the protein CASSQSNRGTNEKLFF.

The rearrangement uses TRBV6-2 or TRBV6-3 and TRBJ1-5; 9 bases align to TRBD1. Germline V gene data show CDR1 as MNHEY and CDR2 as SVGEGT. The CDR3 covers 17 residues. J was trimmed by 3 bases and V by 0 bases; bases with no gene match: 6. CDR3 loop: CASSYSGTGQHNQPQHF. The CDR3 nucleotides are TGTGCCAGCAGTTACTCGGGGACAGGGCAACACAATCAGCCCCAGCATTTT.

The CDR3 region is CSARGLAGYTF. In nucleotides, the CDR3 is TGCAGTGCTAGGGGGTTAGCTGGCTACACCTTC. The gene calls are TRBV20-1 and TRBJ1-2; D not certain. The CDR3 loop spans 11 amino acids. V lost 3 bases to trimming and J lost 7 bases, with 9 bases between them. Germline V gives CDR1 DFQATT, CDR2 SNEGSKA (reference sequence).

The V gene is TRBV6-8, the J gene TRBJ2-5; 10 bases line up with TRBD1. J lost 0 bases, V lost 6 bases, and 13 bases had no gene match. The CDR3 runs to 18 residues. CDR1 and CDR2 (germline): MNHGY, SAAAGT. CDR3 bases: TGTGCCAGCAGCTTTGGGACAGGGGTGACTAAGTACCAAGAGACCCAGTACTTC. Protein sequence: CASSFGTGVTKYQETQYF.

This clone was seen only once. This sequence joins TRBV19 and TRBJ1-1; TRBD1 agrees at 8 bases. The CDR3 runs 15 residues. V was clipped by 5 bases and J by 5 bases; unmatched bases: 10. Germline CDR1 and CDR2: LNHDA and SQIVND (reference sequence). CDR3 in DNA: TGTGCCAGTAGTGGGATGACAGGGGTCAGAACTGAAGCTTTCTTT. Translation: CASSGMTGVRTEAFF.